The 16 T cell receptor beta chains in this list originate from one sample, sequenced in a study of spatial heterogeneity in lung cancer (dated by TCRdb to about 2019). Preparation of the library involved 5' RACE. Reads for this sample came from a NextSeq 500. TCRdb trimmed public reads at Q25 via fastp, called clones via MiXCR and kept in-frame beta chains. Each CDR3 protein gets just one entry, which takes the most common genes and DNA from the rows behind it. The sample table holds under 20,000 distinct CDR3 sequences, of which 15% to 20% were seen once. The top ten clonotypes cover around 6% of the sample. Sample time point, as interpreted from the label and publication: blood at routine non-recurrence follow-up after resection. The sequences come from PBMCs, collected at follow-up. The receptors were sampled from a male donor with early-stage non-small cell lung cancer.

This clonotype is medium-sized within its sample. In DNA, the CDR3 is TGTGCCAGCAGTGGACACGGACAGGGCGCAGGCTACGAGCAGTACTTC. Protein sequence: CASSGHGQGAGYEQYF. The chain links TRBV27 to TRBJ2-7; 8 positions match TRBD1. The CDR3 has 16 residues. Germline loops: CDR1 MNHEY, CDR2 SMNVEV (reference sequence). The J segment lost 3 bases and the V segment lost 5 bases, leaving 12 bases of the junction unmatched.

This clonotype was recorded at least ten times. J is TRBJ1-1 and V is TRBV9; weak D call: TRBD1 (6 bases). CDR3 length: 14 amino acids. Trimming removed 3 bases from V and 7 bases from J, with 16 bases in between. The germline V gene has CDR1 SGDLS and CDR2 YYNGEE. Here the CDR3 reads CASSEKQQGGEAFF. The CDR3 bases are TGTGCCAGCAGCGAGAAACAACAGGGAGGTGAAGCTTTCTTT.

By share, this clonotype counts as medium-sized (0.01 to 0.1%). This chain uses TRBV15 with TRBJ1-1; perhaps TRBD1 as D (5 bases). The CDR3 contains 19 residues. Trimming took off 0 bases at V and 1 base at J, with 21 bases between the two ends. Germline CDR1 LNHNV, CDR2 YYDKDF (reference sequence). The CDR3 loop reads CATSRDRDLGGHSNTEAFF. CDR3 coding DNA: TGTGCCACCAGCAGAGATCGTGACCTGGGGGGTCACTCGAACACTGAAGCTTTCTTT.

This clonotype was counted many times. The chain has TRBV6-6 and TRBJ2-7; D is perhaps TRBD2 (6 bases). V was pared by 0 bases and J by 2 bases, with 17 bases between. Looked up from germline, CDR1 is MNHNY and CDR2 is SVGAGI (reference sequence). The CDR3 spans 17 residues. The CDR3 region is CASSYSSWGEGTYEQYF. The CDR3, as DNA: TGTGCCAGCAGTTACTCATCGTGGGGGGAAGGGACCTACGAGCAGTACTTC.

This rearrangement joins TRBV5-4 to TRBJ2-2; D may match TRBD1 or TRBD2 (5 bases each). The CDR3 extends over 14 amino acids. CDR1 and CDR2 from the germline V gene are SGHNT and YYREEE (reference sequence). Trimming pared 5 bases from V and 7 bases from J, leaving 15 bases between. CDR3 region: CASSSMGVRGELFF. Written as DNA, the CDR3 is TGTGCCAGCAGTAGCATGGGGGTTCGCGGGGAGCTGTTTTTT.

The chain is built from TRBV11-1 and TRBJ2-1; TRBD2 is a possible D gene (5 bases). V lost 1 base and J 2 bases, leaving 12 bases between the germline ends. CDR3 size: 16 residues. Germline values: CDR1 SGHAT, CDR2 FQDESV (reference sequence). DNA of the CDR3: TGTGCCAGCAGCTTAGAAAGAGGGCCCGCCTACAATGAGCAGTTCTTC. Translation gives CASSLERGPAYNEQFF. Variable domain in full (rest from reference TRBV11-1 and TRBJ2-1): EAEVAQSPRYKITEKSQAVAFWCDPISGHATLYWYRQILGQGPELLVQFQDESVVDDSQLPKDRFSAERLKGVDSTLKIQPAELGDSAMYLCASSLERGPAYNEQFFGPGTRLTVL.

This clonotype has only a few counts. This sequence joins TRBV18 and TRBJ1-5; possibly TRBD1 for D (5 bases). In germline, CDR1 is KGHSH, CDR2 LQKENI. This CDR3 contains 14 residues. Trimming shortened V by 5 bases and J by 0 bases, and 8 bases separated the two germline ends. The CDR3 reads CASSGAGSNQPQHF. The CDR3 nucleotides read TGTGCCAGCTCAGGGGCAGGTAGCAATCAGCCCCAGCATTTT. Variable domain in full (rest from reference TRBV18 and TRBJ1-5): NAGVMQNPRHLVRRRGQEARLRCSPMKGHSHVYWYRQLPEEGLKFMVYLQKENIIDESGMPKERFSAEFPKEGPSILRIQQVVRGDSAAYFCASSGAGSNQPQHFGDGTRLSIL.

This clonotype has just a few counts. Here the CDR3 reads CASSSQDKGTEAFF. DNA for the CDR3: TGTGCCAGCAGCTCACAGGACAAGGGCACTGAAGCTTTCTTT. This rearrangement joins TRBV3-1 to TRBJ1-1; D may be TRBD1 (5 bases). Per the germline V gene, CDR1 is LGHDT and CDR2 is YNNKEL (reference sequence). The ends were cut back, 5 bases at V and 4 bases at J, with 14 bases in the middle. This CDR3 region has 14 residues. The variable domain in full, completed from reference TRBV3-1 and TRBJ1-1, reads DTAVSQTPKYLVTQMGNDKSIKCEQNLGHDTMYWYKQDSKKFLKIMFSYNNKELIINETVPNRFSPKSPDKAHLNLHINSLELGDSAVYFCASSSQDKGTEAFFGQGTRLTVV.

The chain is built from TRBV6-2 or TRBV6-3 and TRBJ2-7; D unclear. V was shortened by 6 bases and J by 4 bases, with 16 bases between the two germline ends. The CDR3 runs 14 residues. CDR1 is MNHEY, CDR2 SVGEGT, per germline. In DNA form, the CDR3 reads TGTGCCAGCAGGGGATGGGCAGAATCTTACGAGCAGTACTTC. This sequence encodes CASRGWAESYEQYF.

This clonotype appeared a single time. The rearrangement uses TRBV24-1 and TRBJ2-3; perhaps TRBD1 as D (6 bases). Trimming cost V 9 bases and J 4 bases, with 19 bases left between them. This CDR3 is 15 amino acids long. CDR1 is KGHDR and CDR2 is SFDVKD in the germline V gene. The CDR3 here is CATPVGAFGPDTQYF. The CDR3 DNA follows: TGTGCCACCCCAGTGGGGGCTTTCGGCCCAGATACGCAGTATTTT.

The chain recombines TRBV6-1 with TRBJ1-2; D is possibly TRBD1 (6 bases). Germline lookup yields CDR1 MNHNS and CDR2 SASEGT. V was trimmed by 8 bases and J by 2 bases, leaving 6 bases between them. The CDR3 contains 11 residues. The CDR3 spells CASGQNYGYTF. DNA of the CDR3: TGTGCCAGCGGACAGAACTATGGCTACACCTTC.

The chain joins TRBV6-1 to TRBJ2-4; D call uncertain. Looked up from germline, CDR1 is MNHNS and CDR2 is SASEGT. The CDR3 is made up of 12 amino acids. Deletions cut 7 bases from V and 11 bases from J, with 15 bases between. The CDR3 reads CASMDVIEVQYF. DNA for the CDR3: TGTGCCAGCATGGACGTGATCGAAGTTCAGTACTTC.

This clonotype was observed a handful of times. This chain joins TRBV28 and TRBJ1-2, with unresolved D. V was clipped by 5 bases and J by 3 bases, with 10 bases between them. The CDR3 has 13 residues. Germline lookup yields CDR1 MDHEN and CDR2 SYDVKM. Written as DNA, the CDR3 is TGTGCCAGCAGTGGCTTCGTGGACTATGGCTACACCTTC. Translation gives CASSGFVDYGYTF.

The gene calls are TRBV10-3 and TRBJ2-2; D remains ambiguous. CDR1 and CDR2 from the germline V gene are ENHRY and SYGVKD. V was pared by 10 bases and J by 3 bases, with 9 bases between. The CDR3 is 12 amino acids. DNA of the CDR3: TGTGCCACCGGCTCCGACACCGGGGAGCTGTTTTTT. Encoded protein: CATGSDTGELFF.

This clonotype was seen at least ten times. The genes are TRBV6-6 and TRBJ2-5; D perhaps matches TRBD1 (5 bases). V lost 2 bases to trimming and J lost 1 base, with 8 bases between them. The CDR3 runs to 14 residues. CDR1 MNHNY and CDR2 SVGAGI come from the germline V gene (reference sequence). In DNA form, the CDR3 reads TGTGCCAGCAGTTACGGGGCAGCCCAAGAGACCCAGTACTTC. This encodes CASSYGAAQETQYF.

In the case of this clonotype: One base away lies a much larger clone, so this may be a sequencing read error. The J gene is TRBJ2-6, the V gene TRBV6-1; no clear D. Germline CDR1 is MNHNS and CDR2 is SASEGT. This CDR3 has 12 amino acids. The CDR3 DNA sequence: TGTGTCAGCCGCTCTGGGGCCAACGTCCTGACTTTC. It encodes CVSRSGANVLTF.